This TCR beta chain was profiled in a study of cytomegalovirus exposure and HLA in healthy donors. General study findings and limits: The authors listed 150 to 200 TCR beta chains as cytomegalovirus-associated. Later on, analysis showed that most CMV-associated TCR beta chains appeared to be HLA-restricted.

Amplification used 60 Vbeta primers and 13 Jbeta primers. Authors' data handling: Approximately 72 million unique TCR beta chains, about 10 million of them shared, were counted by a later analysis. Libraries were prepared by immunoSEQ multiplex PCR; TCRdb keeps only in-frame clonotypes and omits some of them. Clonal size and the V and J genes are those of that table, whereas D and trimming came from the DNA. The data show approximately 120,000 clones, more than 75% seen once. A remark on this clone: Its antigen remains unknown.

The CDR3 has 16 amino acids. After removal of 3 bases from V and 7 bases from J, the junction contained 10 bases not matched to a gene. Germline V gene lookup returns CDR1 MNHEY and CDR2 SMNVEV (reference sequence). Sequencing was performed on PBMCs. This TCR was sampled from a man between 35 and 55 years old in good health and CMV-seronegative. J is TRBJ1-4 and V is TRBV27, with TRBD1 matching 8 bases. CDR3 sequence reads: CASSFRRTGISEKLFF. CDR3 bases: TGTGCCAGCAGTTTCCGCCGGACAGGGATAAGTGAAAAACTGTTTTTT. The full variable domain, with the rest looked up from reference TRBV27 and TRBJ1-4, is EAQVTQNPRYLITVTGKKLTVTCSQNMNHEYMSWYRQDPGLGLRQIYYSMNVEVTDKGDVPEGYKVSRKEKRNFPLILESPSPNQTSLYFCASSFRRTGISEKLFFGSGTQLSVL.